Many counts were recorded for the clone carrying this TCR beta chain. Antigen unknown. The data derive from a study of T-cell memory formation after mild COVID-19. Study context: TCR clusters were mostly confined to one donor each.

This CDR3 has 16 residues. Germline V CDR1 and CDR2: ENHRY, SYGVKD. Trimming left V 3 bases short and J 0 bases short, with 9 bases between. Notes on the study in general: Confirmation was lacking for SARS-CoV-2 specificity of second-wave clones that peaked on day 37. Day 15 to 85 contracting clones showed balanced CD4/CD8; day 15 to 37 expanders favored CD4+.

cDNA libraries for TCR alpha and TCR beta, carrying sample barcodes and UMIs, came from 5'RACE with constant-segment primers. One entry per CDR3 protein, called by TCRdb with MiXCR from the 5' RACE reads. The sample has under 250,000 distinct CDR3 sequences; around 9.5% are singletons. This chain joins TRBV10-3 and TRBJ2-6; D is uncertain. This receptor was obtained from a man aged 18 to 30 who had mild COVID-19 (a few samples of this study predate the infection). Cell type and time point are not known. Material for sequencing was PBMCs or a T cell subset sorted from them (not recorded which). The CDR3 DNA is TGTGCCATCAGTGACCAGGTCGCCTCTGGGGCCAACGTCCTGACTTTC. This sequence encodes CAISDQVASGANVLTF.